Sequencing of this T cell receptor (beta chain) was carried out in a study of T cell responses to AZD1222 COVID-19 vaccine. Profiled with immunoSEQ multiplex PCR; TCRdb holds only in-frame clones, not every one. The data contain over 120,000 clones, approximately 93% of them singletons. On this clone itself: The antigen is undetermined.

Germline V gene sequence: CDR1 LNHDA, CDR2 SQIVND (reference sequence). V was pared by 5 bases and J by 10 bases, with 14 bases between. The CDR3 covers 12 residues. Study-wide results and caveats: Unmutated variant regions are reportedly targeted by nearly half of spike-specific TCRs.

This TCR was sampled from an adult who had recovered from COVID-19. The J gene is TRBJ1-2, the V gene TRBV19, with D perhaps matching TRBD1 (6 bases). The sample was peripheral blood, taken after recovery from COVID-19. The DNA for the CDR3 is TGTGCCAGTAGTTGGCCAGGGGTCACCTACACCTTC. This gives the protein CASSWPGVTYTF.